The rows below give T cell receptor beta chains drawn from one sample of a study of T cell responses to AZD1222 COVID-19 vaccine. Generated by immunoSEQ multiplex PCR, the TCRdb table keeps only in-frame clones and is missing some. Of 95,000 to 150,000 clones in the sample, 70% to 90% are singletons; the top ten hold more than 3%. The sample here was peripheral blood, taken on day 0 of AZD1222 vaccination. The source is an adult in good health. CDR3s include the opening cysteine and the closing phenylalanine or tryptophan. The D gene is left open where the match is weak. Size tells how often a clone was seen (once, few, many) or the class of an expanded clone, and some rows leave it out.

-	TRBV29-1	-	TRBJ2-5	CTVRVGETQYF	TGCACCGTCAGGGTTGGGGAGACCCAGTACTTC
-	TRBV29-1	-	TRBJ2-7	CSVRGRTNSYEQYF	TGCAGCGTCCGGGGGCGGACAAACTCCTACGAGCAGTACTTC
-	TRBV7-9	-	TRBJ2-2	CASSLQQGNTGELFF	TGTGCCAGCAGCTTACAACAGGGGAACACCGGGGAGCTGTTTTTT
-	TRBV6-5	-	TRBJ1-6	CASSYLVGGTNSPLHF	TGTGCCAGCAGTTACCTCGTGGGGGGGACTAATTCACCCCTCCACTTT
TRBD2	TRBV6-5	-	TRBJ2-3	CASSSWRGSTDTQYF	TGTGCCAGCAGTTCCTGGCGGGGGAGCACAGATACGCAGTATTTT
TRBD1	TRBV29-1	-	TRBJ2-3	CSASGTGGADTQYF	TGCAGCGCCTCCGGGACAGGGGGCGCAGATACGCAGTATTTT
-	TRBV12-3/TRBV12-4	-	TRBJ2-1	CASSLVFDEQFF	TGTGCCAGCAGTTTAGTTTTCGATGAGCAGTTCTTC
-	TRBV7-6	-	TRBJ2-2	CASSLFIGLSRDTGELFF	TGTGCCAGCAGCTTATTTATCGGATTAAGTAGGGACACCGGGGAGCTGTTTTTT
TRBD2	TRBV15	-	TRBJ2-1	CATYAGGEQFF	TGTGCCACGTACGCGGGGGGTGAGCAGTTCTTC
-	TRBV9	-	TRBJ2-7	CASSKGAYEQYF	TGTGCCAGCAGCAAAGGGGCCTACGAGCAGTACTTC
-	TRBV19	-	TRBJ1-2	CASNRVLGLYGYTF	TGTGCCTCCAACAGGGTCCTGGGGCTCTATGGCTACACCTTC
-	TRBV6-2/TRBV6-3	-	TRBJ1-2	CASSYRDFYGYTF	TGTGCCAGCAGTTACAGGGATTTCTATGGCTACACCTTC
-	TRBV7-9	-	TRBJ1-2	CASSPPASYGYTF	TGTGCCAGCAGCCCACCGGCCTCGTATGGCTACACCTTC
-	TRBV6-2/TRBV6-3	-	TRBJ2-5	CASSYIFGTPSTQETQYF	TGTGCCAGCAGTTATATTTTTGGGACTCCCTCTACCCAAGAGACCCAGTACTTC
-	TRBV6-2/TRBV6-3	few	TRBJ2-4	CASSYSRQSLAKNIQYF	TGTGCCAGCAGTTACTCGAGGCAGAGCCTAGCCAAAAACATTCAGTACTTC